Shown below are 11 T cell receptor beta chains from a single sample sequenced in a study of blood T cell repertoires in COVID-19. Sequencing used immunoSEQ multiplex PCR; TCRdb keeps in-frame clones, though not all of them. The data contain about 190,000 clones, around 80% of them singletons. The sequencing sample was made of peripheral blood. Every receptor here comes from a woman in her 50s with acute or convalescent COVID-19.

The chain links TRBV11-2 to TRBJ2-1; 7 bases line up with TRBD1. This CDR3 spans 14 amino acids. The J segment lost 8 bases and the V segment lost 4 bases, leaving 8 bases of the junction unmatched. The V gene's germline CDR1 is SGHAT and CDR2 FQNNGV. CDR3 coding DNA: TGTGCCAGCAGCTACAGGGGAATAAACGATGAGCAGTTCTTC. Its translation is CASSYRGINDEQFF.

This sequence joins TRBV4-3 and TRBJ2-7, with TRBD1 identical over 7 bases. The CDR3 contains 17 residues. Trimming removed 3 bases from V and 4 bases from J; junction bases left unmatched: 15. CDR1 is LGHNA and CDR2 is YSLEER in the germline V gene. CDR3 loop: CASSQALPGQILYEQYF. CDR3 in DNA: TGCGCCAGCAGCCAGGCCTTACCGGGACAGATATTGTACGAGCAGTACTTC.

The chain recombines TRBV7-8 with TRBJ2-7, with TRBD2 matching 9 bases. This CDR3 is 14 amino acids long. CDR1 SGHVS and CDR2 FQNEAQ come from the germline V gene. The V gene end was trimmed by 5 bases and the J gene end by 0 bases; junction bases not matched to a gene: 2. In DNA form, the CDR3 reads TGTGCCAGCAGCCAGCGGGGGGACTCCTACGAGCAGTACTTC. Translated, it gives CASSQRGDSYEQYF.

J is TRBJ1-2 and V is TRBV6-1; D is possibly TRBD1 (5 bases). CDR1 is MNHNS and CDR2 is SASEGT in the germline V gene. Trimming removed 8 bases at V and 4 bases at J, with 14 bases between. The length of the CDR3 is 13 residues. CDR3 region: CASGAHGIYGYTF. CDR3 sequence (DNA): TGTGCCAGCGGGGCGCATGGGATCTATGGCTACACCTTC.

The chain links TRBV7-2 to TRBJ2-3; 12 bases align to TRBD2. The CDR3 runs to 18 residues. Trimming at V came to 4 bases and at J to 5 bases, leaving 13 bases not matched to a gene. The germline gives CDR1 SGHTA, CDR2 FQGNSA. The DNA of the CDR3 is TGTGCCAGCAGCTCCTCATATTACCTAGCGGGGGGGGGAGATACGCAGTATTTT. Translated, it gives CASSSSYYLAGGGDTQYF.

The chain links TRBV6-6 to TRBJ2-2; D gene ambiguous. The CDR3 spans 14 residues. Trimming shortened V by 8 bases and J by 7 bases, and 17 bases separated the two germline ends. Germline CDR1 and CDR2: MNHNY and SVGAGI (reference sequence). CDR3 sequence (DNA): TGTGCCAGCTTAAGGTCTGCCGGCGGCGGGGAGCTGTTTTTT. Its protein is CASLRSAGGGELFF.

J is TRBJ2-5 and V is TRBV4-2; 8 nucleotides agree with TRBD2. The V gene end was trimmed by 3 bases and the J gene end by 1 base; junction bases not matched to a gene: 10. The germline V gene has CDR1 LGHNA and CDR2 YNFKEQ. CDR3 length equals 17 residues. CDR3 in amino acids: CASSQGSVAGFQETQYF. CDR3 bases: TGTGCCAGCAGCCAGGGGTCAGTAGCGGGATTCCAAGAGACCCAGTACTTC.

The chain uses TRBV28 and TRBJ1-2; D gene ambiguous. CDR3 length equals 17 residues. Germline V gene sequence: CDR1 MDHEN, CDR2 SYDVKM. V was trimmed by 3 bases and J by 5 bases, leaving 22 bases between them. CDR3 in amino acids: CASSFAGVGFKLYGYTF. The CDR3 DNA reads as TGTGCCAGCAGTTTCGCGGGCGTTGGTTTCAAACTTTATGGCTACACCTTC.

This clone was observed a handful of times. The rearrangement uses TRBV6-2 or TRBV6-3 and TRBJ2-7; possible D gene TRBD2, 6 bases. This CDR3 region has 15 residues. The germline V gene encodes CDR1 MNHEY and CDR2 SVGEGT. Trimming left V 0 bases short and J 3 bases short, with 12 bases between. In nucleotides, the CDR3 is TGTGCCAGCAGTTACTCGATATCTAGCGACTACGAGCAGTACTTC. Translation gives CASSYSISSDYEQYF.

This chain uses TRBV4-3 with TRBJ2-2, with 7 bases identical to TRBD2. Germline V gives CDR1 LGHNA, CDR2 YSLEER. The CDR3 consists of 15 residues. The J segment lost 5 bases and the V segment lost 1 base, leaving 4 bases of the junction unmatched. CDR3: CASSQGVSGTGELFF. CDR3 DNA sequence: TGCGCCAGCAGCCAAGGGGTTAGCGGGACCGGGGAGCTGTTTTTT.

The J gene is TRBJ1-5, the V gene TRBV24-1; D not certain. The CDR3 is 14 residues long. The V end was cut by 3 bases, the J end by 4 bases, with 9 bases between. The germline V gene encodes CDR1 KGHDR and CDR2 SFDVKD. The CDR3 sequence is CATSDTHVNQPQHF. The CDR3 DNA follows: TGTGCCACCAGTGATACACACGTAAATCAGCCCCAGCATTTT.